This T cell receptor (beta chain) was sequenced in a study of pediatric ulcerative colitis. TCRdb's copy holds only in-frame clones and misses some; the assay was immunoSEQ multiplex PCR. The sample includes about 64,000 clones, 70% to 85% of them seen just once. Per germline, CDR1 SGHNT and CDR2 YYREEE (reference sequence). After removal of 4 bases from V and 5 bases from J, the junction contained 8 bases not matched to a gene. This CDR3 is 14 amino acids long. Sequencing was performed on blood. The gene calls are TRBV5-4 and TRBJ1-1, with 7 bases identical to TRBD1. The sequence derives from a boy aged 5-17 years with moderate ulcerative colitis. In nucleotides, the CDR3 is TGTGCCAGCAGCCTTACGACAGGGAAGACTGAAGCTTTCTTT. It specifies CASSLTTGKTEAFF. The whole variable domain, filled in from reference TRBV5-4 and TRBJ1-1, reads ETGVTQSPTHLIKTRGQQVTLRCSSQSGHNTVSWYQQALGQGPQFIFQYYREEENGRGNFPPRFSGLQFPNYSSELNVNALELDDSALYLCASSLTTGKTEAFFGQGTRLTVV.